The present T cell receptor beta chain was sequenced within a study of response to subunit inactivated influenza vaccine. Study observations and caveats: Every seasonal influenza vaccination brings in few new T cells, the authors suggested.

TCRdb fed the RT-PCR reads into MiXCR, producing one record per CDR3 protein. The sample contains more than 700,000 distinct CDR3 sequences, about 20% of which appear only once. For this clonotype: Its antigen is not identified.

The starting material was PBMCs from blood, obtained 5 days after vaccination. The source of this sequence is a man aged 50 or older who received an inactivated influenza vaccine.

The CDR3, as DNA: TGCGCCAGCAGCCAGGGTCCGGGACGCAGCCAAGAGACCCAGTACTTC. Protein: CASSQGPGRSQETQYF. This chain uses TRBV4-1 with TRBJ2-5, with D possibly being TRBD1 or TRBD2 (5 bases each). Germline V lookup: CDR1 MGHRA, CDR2 YSYEKL. V lost 3 bases, J lost 1 base, and 15 bases lay in between. CDR3 length: 16 residues.